This record concerns one T cell receptor beta chain sequence. Its antigen is currently unknown. The sample belongs to a study of OX40 agonist ivuxolimab in advanced cancers. Whole-study findings and limits: Averaging showed that CD8+ T cells had more expanded clones than CD4+ did.

TCRdb keeps only in-frame clones here, not all; method: immunoSEQ multiplex PCR. The sample consists of 100,000 to 150,000 clones, over 75% of them appearing once. Per the germline V gene, CDR1 is SEHNR and CDR2 is FQNEAQ (reference sequence). V was trimmed by 6 bases and J by 7 bases, leaving 8 bases between them. The CDR3 spans 11 residues. The sequence was obtained from an adult with an advanced solid tumor such as melanoma, head and neck, liver or kidney cancer. The chain employs TRBV7-9 and TRBJ2-3; D not certain. The input for sequencing was CD4+ or CD8+ T cells sorted from blood, taken in a trial of the OX40 agonist ivuxolimab. The CDR3 sequence: CASRVGNTQYF. The CDR3 DNA follows: TGTGCCAGCAGAGTAGGGAATACGCAGTATTTT.